Listed below are T cell receptor beta chains from one sample, sequenced in a study of blood T cell repertoires in COVID-19. Sequencing used immunoSEQ multiplex PCR; TCRdb keeps in-frame clones, though not all of them. The sample has fewer than 80,000 clones; less than 85% are singletons. Sequencing used peripheral blood. The receptors were sampled from a woman over 75 with active or convalescent COVID-19. Both conserved end residues are part of each CDR3. Fields, in order: J gene, V gene, clone size, D gene, CDR3 protein, CDR3 DNA. A D gene is named only where the DNA matches it firmly. Some rows mark clone size as missing; the rest say once, few, many or name a class of expanded clone.

J: TRBJ2-2; V: TRBV28; size: few; D: TRBD1; CDR3: CASRRTGNTGELFF; DNA: TGTGCCAGCAGGCGGACAGGGAACACCGGGGAGCTGTTTTTT
J: TRBJ2-7; V: TRBV10-2; size: once; D: NA; CDR3: CASSDPVRSEQYF; DNA: TGCGCCAGCAGTGATCCGGTAAGAAGCGAGCAGTACTTC
J: TRBJ2-5; V: TRBV10-3; size: NA; D: TRBD1; CDR3: CAISENGGDRATQYF; DNA: TGTGCCATCAGTGAGAATGGAGGGGACAGGGCGACCCAGTACTTC
J: TRBJ2-1; V: TRBV15; size: NA; D: TRBD2; CDR3: CATSRGGGENEQFF; DNA: TGTGCCACCAGCAGAGGGGGGGGAGAGAATGAGCAGTTCTTC
J: TRBJ2-7; V: TRBV5-1; size: NA; D: TRBD1; CDR3: CASSATGQGLYEQYF; DNA: TGCGCCAGCAGCGCCACGGGACAGGGATTATACGAGCAGTACTTC
J: TRBJ2-3; V: TRBV6-2/TRBV6-3; size: NA; D: NA; CDR3: CASSYLWGDDTQYF; DNA: TGTGCCAGCAGTTACTTATGGGGGGACGATACGCAGTATTTT
J: TRBJ1-3; V: TRBV6-5; size: NA; D: TRBD1; CDR3: CASSRTGVFGNTIYF; DNA: TGTGCCAGCAGCCGGACAGGCGTGTTTGGAAACACCATATATTTT
J: TRBJ2-3; V: TRBV2; size: NA; D: NA; CDR3: CASSAQDTQYF; DNA: TGTGCCAGCAGCGCACAAGATACGCAGTATTTT
J: TRBJ2-1; V: TRBV27; size: once; D: TRBD2; CDR3: CASSPTPSGSPNEQFF; DNA: TGTGCCAGCAGTCCTACCCCTAGCGGATCCCCGAATGAGCAGTTCTTC
J: TRBJ1-1; V: TRBV6-5; size: NA; D: NA; CDR3: CASSYGSARGEAFF; DNA: TGTGCCAGCAGTTACGGTTCAGCGCGGGGTGAAGCTTTCTTT
J: TRBJ1-1; V: TRBV11-3; size: NA; D: NA; CDR3: CASSTGTNLATEAFF; DNA: TGTGCCAGCAGCACCGGGACAAATCTGGCCACTGAAGCTTTCTTT
J: TRBJ2-5; V: TRBV20-1; size: NA; D: NA; CDR3: CSARQETQYF; DNA: TGCAGTGCCCGTCAAGAGACCCAGTACTTC
J: TRBJ2-1; V: TRBV10-3; size: NA; D: NA; CDR3: CAISRDKNNEQFF; DNA: TGTGCCATCAGTCGGGACAAAAACAATGAGCAGTTCTTC
J: TRBJ2-7; V: TRBV11-2; size: NA; D: NA; CDR3: CASSLPISYEQYF; DNA: TGTGCCAGCAGCTTACCCATCTCCTACGAGCAGTACTTC
J: TRBJ2-3; V: TRBV9; size: NA; D: NA; CDR3: CASSVTGTTSTDTQYF; DNA: TGTGCCAGCAGCGTAACGGGAACTACTAGCACAGATACGCAGTATTTT
J: TRBJ2-1; V: TRBV19; size: NA; D: TRBD2; CDR3: CASSWGTRTSREQFF; DNA: TGTGCCAGTAGTTGGGGGACTAGAACCTCTAGGGAGCAGTTCTTC
J: TRBJ1-1; V: TRBV7-9; size: NA; D: NA; CDR3: CASSPGWTWGTEAFF; DNA: TGTGCCAGCAGCCCCGGGTGGACATGGGGTACTGAAGCTTTCTTT
J: TRBJ2-3; V: TRBV29-1; size: NA; D: TRBD2; CDR3: CSANGLAGSTDTQYF; DNA: TGCAGCGCAAACGGACTAGCGGGTAGCACAGATACGCAGTATTTT
J: TRBJ2-2; V: TRBV5-6; size: NA; D: NA; CDR3: CASSLEQGYSTGELFF; DNA: TGTGCCAGCAGCTTGGAACAGGGTTATAGCACCGGGGAGCTGTTTTTT
J: TRBJ2-1; V: TRBV23-1; size: NA; D: TRBD2; CDR3: CASSQSNVAVGLAGEGRGEQFF; DNA: TGCGCCAGCAGTCAATCCAATGTTGCAGTGGGACTAGCGGGAGAGGGAAGAGGTGAGCAGTTCTTC
J: TRBJ1-5; V: TRBV28; size: once; D: TRBD1; CDR3: CASSLPQGASQPQHF; DNA: TGTGCCAGCAGTTTACCACAGGGGGCGAGTCAGCCCCAGCATTTT
J: TRBJ2-1; V: TRBV5-6; size: once; D: NA; CDR3: CASSLADEQFF; DNA: TGTGCCAGCAGCTTAGCCGATGAGCAGTTCTTC
J: TRBJ2-1; V: TRBV9; size: NA; D: TRBD1; CDR3: CASSPQGFSYNEQFF; DNA: TGTGCCAGCAGCCCACAGGGGTTCTCCTACAATGAGCAGTTCTTC
J: TRBJ2-5; V: TRBV4-3; size: NA; D: TRBD2; CDR3: CASSQGSSGRQETQYF; DNA: TGCGCCAGCAGCCAAGGTTCAAGCGGGAGGCAAGAGACCCAGTACTTC
J: TRBJ1-5; V: TRBV28; size: NA; D: NA; CDR3: CASSLEVHNQPQHF; DNA: TGTGCCAGCAGTTTGGAGGTGCACAATCAGCCCCAGCATTTT
J: TRBJ1-2; V: TRBV10-1; size: few; D: TRBD1; CDR3: CASSRQGAVNYGYTF; DNA: TGCGCCAGCTCCCGACAGGGGGCGGTTAACTATGGCTACACCTTC
J: TRBJ1-6; V: TRBV7-8; size: NA; D: NA; CDR3: CAVHSGFLGNSPLHF; DNA: TGTGCAGTCCATAGCGGTTTCCTGGGGAATTCACCCCTCCACTTT
J: TRBJ2-7; V: TRBV11-3; size: once; D: NA; CDR3: CASSFGGQYEQYF; DNA: TGTGCCAGCAGCTTCGGGGGGCAATACGAGCAGTACTTC
J: TRBJ1-2; V: TRBV19; size: few; D: NA; CDR3: CASSIRAERGGYGYTF; DNA: TGTGCCAGTAGTATTCGAGCGGAGCGGGGAGGCTATGGCTACACCTTC
J: TRBJ2-1; V: TRBV12-3/TRBV12-4; size: few; D: NA; CDR3: CASSAYNEQFF; DNA: TGTGCCAGCAGTGCGTACAATGAGCAGTTCTTC
J: TRBJ2-1; V: TRBV29-1; size: NA; D: NA; CDR3: CSAKTGGMAGALGNEQFF; DNA: TGCAGCGCCAAGACAGGCGGAATGGCGGGAGCCTTGGGCAATGAGCAGTTCTTC